The entry that follows covers one TCR beta chain sequence. Its specificity is not known. TCRdb redid the calling of the RT-PCR reads with MiXCR, one entry per CDR3 protein. This table has 630,000 or so distinct CDR3 sequences, 15% to 19% appearing once. These data are taken from a study of response to subunit inactivated influenza vaccine. Regarding the study as a whole: A suggestion made by the authors is that each seasonal influenza vaccination recruits few new T cells.

The TCR sequence derives from a man aged 45-65 years who received an inactivated influenza vaccine. This material consisted of PBMCs from blood, taken roughly 13 days after vaccination.

The CDR3 reads CASGPQAAKNTGELFF. The CDR3 coding sequence is TGCGCCAGCGGCCCCCAGGCGGCCAAGAACACCGGGGAGCTGTTTTTT. The rearrangement links TRBV5-1 to TRBJ2-2; D call uncertain. Germline V gives CDR1 SGHRS, CDR2 YFSETQ. Trimming left V 7 bases short and J 1 base short, with 17 bases between. The CDR3 contains 16 residues.